This entry concerns a single T cell receptor beta chain. Its antigen specificity is not known. Per-nucleotide qualities are absent, and no much larger clonotype sits a single base away. The library was prepared using multiplex PCR. The reads were generated on an Illumina HiSeq 4000. CDR3 regions were amplified by Arm-PCR with iRepertoire HTBI primers to construct TCR beta libraries. Gel purification was performed on PCR products prior to sequencing. The authors' pipeline ran thus. A total of fewer than 65 TRBV and approximately 15 TRBJ segments were identified across samples and were used for gene usage analysis of CDR3 amino acid clonotypes. COPE and FqMerger were used to merge the filtered high-quality paired reads into contigs. BLAST was used to align contigs to IMGT TRBV, TRBD and TRBJ reference genes, and CDR3 was defined according to IMGT. Clonotypes above 0.1% frequency were classified as highly expanded clones. Repertoire diversity was measured by Shannon entropy, and V-J evenness by the Gini coefficient. Clonotypes shared by more than one individual were considered public. Starting from the raw public reads, TCRdb applied fastp trimming at Q25, assembled clones with MiXCR and retained in-frame beta chains. Each record represents a unique CDR3 protein, reported with the most common genes and DNA among its rows. These V and J calls derive from TCRdb rather than the authors' analysis. The sample table shows 650,000 to 700,000 distinct CDR3 sequences, and 25% to 30% are seen once. Around 42% of the sample comes from the top ten.

Sequences LNHNV (CDR1) and YYDKDF (CDR2) are obtained from the germline V gene (reference sequence). The CDR3 runs 12 residues from the cysteine to the phenylalanine. Just CDR3 DNA is preserved here, 36 bases in frame from base 1. The V end loses 2 bases and the J end loses 5 bases, and a stretch of 4 bases separates them. The sample belongs to a study of regulatory T cells in long-lasting Graves disease (dated by TCRdb to the early 2020s). For the study in its entirety: Persistent Graves' disease meant more than 5 years of antithyroid drug treatment with TSH receptor autoantibodies that stayed positive. Persistent Graves' disease patients were compared with newly diagnosed Graves' disease patients by peripheral blood TCR sequencing and RNA sequencing. Persistent Graves' disease patients in the clinical cohort had taken antithyroid drugs for 8 to 12 years on average. A total of around 35 samples were covered by TCR sequencing, comprising approximately 13 persistent and roughly 20 newly diagnosed Graves' disease patients. The study was registered as a clinical trial and conducted in China. On the study overall, not on this receptor specifically: Preferential use of TRBV28, TRBJ1-2 and TRBJ2-5 was observed in persistent disease, whereas TRBV20-1 and TRBJ2-1 were favored in newly diagnosed disease. As a limitation, the authors acknowledged that the small sample size may reduce accuracy. Only the TCR beta chain was sequenced and analyzed. More public clonotypes were shared among persistent patients (roughly 2,900) than among newly diagnosed patients (roughly 1,000). Compared with newly diagnosed patients, persistent Graves' disease patients had lower TCR Shannon entropy and fewer highly expanded clones, which suggests clonal expansion. Peripheral blood alone was examined, since thyroid tissue, which constituted the primary lesion, could not be accessed.

The intended sense of this specimen's time point label: persistent/refractory GD, antithyroid drugs over 5 years with positive TRAb. For both TCR sequencing and RNA sequencing, RNA was extracted from PBMCs in TRIzol. The diagnosis of Graves' disease followed American Thyroid Association guidelines. Patients for the study were recruited at an endocrinology department in Xi'an, China. Each patient gave approximately 8.8 milliliters of peripheral blood, collected in an EDTA anticoagulant tube. PBMCs were isolated by Ficoll Paque Plus density gradient separation without further T cell sorting. An Agilent 2100 Bioanalyzer and agarose gel were used to check RNA quality, while a NanoDrop 2000 measured RNA concentration.

The sequence was obtained from a female donor with Graves disease. The chain couples TRBV15 to TRBJ1-5; the D gene lacks a confident call. The sample consisted of peripheral blood mononuclear cells (PBMCs), taken when the disease was refractory, from a patient treated with antithyroid drugs. The nucleotide sequence reads as follows: TGTGCCACCAGCAGACCAGATCAGCCCCAGCATTTT. This yields the protein CATSRPDQPQHF.